Each of the 5 T cell receptor beta chains below was sequenced from the same sample in a study of CD8 T cells in ankylosing spondylitis. Study observations and caveats: About 8 highly homologous variants made up a TCR beta motif that seemed to typify ankylosing spondylitis blood.

Via MiXCR, TCRdb re-called the 5' RACE reads, giving one row per CDR3 protein. Of about 840,000 distinct CDR3 sequences listed, 10% to 15% are singletons. For these receptors, no antigen is known. The specimen was blood, either unsorted or a sorted T cell fraction (not recorded which). All receptors come from a male donor with ankylosing spondylitis.

In its sample, this clonotype was seen a few times. The chain employs TRBV6-2 or TRBV6-3 and TRBJ2-1, with 11 bases lining up with TRBD2. The length of the CDR3 is 14 residues. CDR1 is MNHEY, CDR2 SVGEGT, per germline. Losses at the gene ends were 5 bases for V and 9 bases for J; bases not matched to a gene: 6. The CDR3 DNA reads TGTGCCAGCAGTCGGACTAGCGGGTACGTTGAGCAGTTCTTC. Translated, it gives CASSRTSGYVEQFF.

The rearrangement uses TRBV12-3 or TRBV12-4 and TRBJ1-4; the match to TRBD1 covers 10 bases. V trimming: 6 bases; J trimming: 6 bases; junction bases outside the gene matches: 4. CDR3 length: 14 residues. The CDR3 coding sequence is TGTGCCAGCAGGATGACAGGGGGCCATGAAAAACTGTTTTTT. It encodes CASRMTGGHEKLFF.

This clonotype appeared a few times. The CDR3 DNA reads as TGTGCCAGCAGTGGGAGGGGGAATCGGTATGGCTACACCTTC. This encodes CASSGRGNRYGYTF. V and J are TRBV6-1 and TRBJ1-2; D is perhaps TRBD1 (6 bases). This CDR3 is 14 amino acids long. Germline CDR1 reads MNHNS; CDR2 reads SASEGT. V dropped 4 bases and J dropped 5 bases, with 14 bases sitting between them.

J is TRBJ2-1 and V is TRBV7-3; a weak D match, TRBD2 (5 bases). Germline V gene lookup returns CDR1 SGHTA and CDR2 FQGTGA. V lost 5 bases and J lost 10, with 18 bases in between. The CDR3 loop spans 14 amino acids. The chain's CDR3 is CASSLTGSGEEQFF. The CDR3 bases are TGTGCCAGCAGCCTGACGGGGTCTGGGGAGGAGCAGTTCTTC.

This clonotype was counted only a few times. The rearrangement links TRBV12-3 or TRBV12-4 to TRBJ1-1; tentative D call: TRBD1 (5 bases). Trimming shortened V by 4 bases and J by 4 bases, and 7 bases separated the two germline ends. CDR3 length: 12 amino acids. CDR3 sequence (DNA): TGTGCCAGCAGTTGGCAGGGCACTGAAGCTTTCTTT. This codes for CASSWQGTEAFF.